This T cell receptor (beta chain) was found in a study of T cells in Graves' hyperthyroidism and ophthalmopathy. General study points: Blood samples included most of the expanded thyroid clonotypes exceeding 0.001.

A remark on this clonotype: Its antigen is not identified.

The length of the CDR3 is 14 residues. The J segment lost 3 bases and the V segment lost 5 bases, leaving 3 bases of the junction unmatched. Germline CDR1 reads MNHEY; CDR2 reads SVGEGT. Regions amplified from RNA transcripts were the TCR beta CDR3 regions. During a first-round RT-PCR of the TCR CDR3, the HTBI primer set was used. In TCRdb, the multiplex PCR reads were re-called with MiXCR into one record per CDR3 protein. In the table there are some 500,000 distinct CDR3 sequences, 14% of which are singletons. The sample consisted of blood. This clonotype was sampled from a woman under 30 with Graves' hyperthyroidism. V gene TRBV6-2 or TRBV6-3 combines with J gene TRBJ2-5; 10 positions agree with TRBD2. CDR3 region: CASSPLAGEETQYF. The DNA of the CDR3 is TGTGCCAGCAGTCCTCTAGCGGGAGAAGAGACCCAGTACTTC.